These 19 T cell receptor beta chains share one sample of origin, sequenced in a study of CDR3 diversity in severe acne. TCRdb ran MiXCR on the PCR reads and lists one entry per CDR3 protein. Counted here are almost 85,000 distinct CDR3 sequences, about 54% occurring once; the ten biggest clones make up roughly 13%. Sequences were obtained from blood. These receptors originate from a male donor in good health, without acne.

This clonotype was recorded a few times. This chain's CDR3 is CSVEGGGLGYGYTF. The CDR3 DNA follows: TGCAGCGTTGAAGGAGGGGGCTTGGGGTATGGCTACACCTTC. The rearrangement joins TRBV29-1 to TRBJ1-2; 7 nucleotides match TRBD1. V shed 1 base, J shed 5 bases, and the junction held 7 bases outside the gene matches. CDR3 size: 14 residues. Germline V gives CDR1 SQVTM, CDR2 ANQGSEA. The whole variable domain, remainder taken from reference TRBV29-1 and TRBJ1-2, is SAVISQKPSRDICQRGTSLTIQCQVDSQVTMMFWYRQQPGQSLTLIATANQGSEATYESGFVIDKFPISRPNLTFSTLTVSNMSPEDSSIYLCSVEGGGLGYGYTFGSGTRLTVV.

This clonotype was detected a few times. The chain couples TRBV5-8 to TRBJ2-2, with 8 bases matching TRBD2. V lost 4 bases to trimming and J lost 1 base; unmatched junction nucleotides: 3. The CDR3 sequence is 15 residues long. CDR1 and CDR2 from the germline V gene are SGHTS and YDEGEE. The CDR3 nucleotides read TGTGCCAGCAGCGTTCTAGCGGGGAACACCGGGGAGCTGTTTTTT. It specifies CASSVLAGNTGELFF.

This clonotype was recorded many times. V is TRBV11-2 and J is TRBJ2-4; possible D gene TRBD2, 5 bases. The germline CDR1 and CDR2 sequences are SGHAT and FQNNGV. CDR3 length: 16 residues. V shed 1 base and J shed 1 base, with 11 bases lying between them. CDR3 amino acids: CASSLGDWRAKNIQYF. The DNA of the CDR3 is TGTGCCAGCAGCTTAGGGGATTGGAGGGCCAAAAACATTCAGTACTTC.

This clonotype was recorded only once. The CDR3 bases are TGCGCCAGCAGCCGACCGGGATCGCACTATGAGCAGTTCTTC. It translates to CASSRPGSHYEQFF. V is TRBV5-1 and J is TRBJ2-1, with D possibly TRBD2 on 5 matching bases. The CDR3 covers 14 residues. Germline CDR1 is SGHRS and CDR2 is YFSETQ. V was shortened by 4 bases and J by 8 bases, with 16 bases between the two germline ends. The full variable domain, rest sourced from reference TRBV5-1 and TRBJ2-1, is KAGVTQTPRYLIKTRGQQVTLSCSPISGHRSVSWYQQTPGQGLQFLFEYFSETQRNKGNFPGRFSGRQFSNSRSEMNVSTLELGDSALYLCASSRPGSHYEQFFGPGTRLTVL.

The CDR3: CSARRTGGFYGYTF. Written as DNA, the CDR3 is TGCAGTGCCCGGAGGACAGGGGGCTTTTATGGCTACACCTTC. The V and J genes are TRBV20-1 and TRBJ1-2; 11 positions match TRBD1. CDR1 is DFQATT, CDR2 SNEGSKA, per germline (reference sequence). V was clipped by 6 bases and J by 5 bases; unmatched bases: 8. The CDR3 loop spans 14 amino acids.

This clonotype was picked up many times. J is TRBJ1-6 and V is TRBV18; D is ambiguous. The CDR3 is 14 residues long. V lost 1 base, J lost 7 bases, and 8 bases lay in between. CDR1 and CDR2 from the germline V gene are KGHSH and LQKENI. DNA of the CDR3: TGTGCCAGCTCACCACTCCAGAAGAATTCACCCCTCCACTTT. This sequence encodes CASSPLQKNSPLHF. Looking up the rest from reference TRBV18 and TRBJ1-6 gives the full variable domain: NAGVMQNPRHLVRRRGQEARLRCSPMKGHSHVYWYRQLPEEGLKFMVYLQKENIIDESGMPKERFSAEFPKEGPSILRIQQVVRGDSAAYFCASSPLQKNSPLHFGNGTRLTVT.

This clonotype came up many times. The rearrangement joins TRBV10-3 to TRBJ1-1; 9 bases agree with TRBD1. CDR1 ENHRY and CDR2 SYGVKD come from the germline V gene. V dropped 1 base and J dropped 6; count of bases not matched to a gene: 6. The CDR3 spans 15 residues. This chain's CDR3 is CAISEWTGDLAEAFF. The CDR3 bases are TGTGCCATCAGTGAGTGGACAGGGGACTTGGCTGAAGCTTTCTTT.

In this sample, this clonotype turned up a few times. The chain is built from TRBV29-1 and TRBJ2-7; D is unresolved. Germline V gene sequence: CDR1 SQVTM, CDR2 ANQGSEA. CDR3 length equals 12 residues. V shed 6 bases and J shed 2 bases, with 11 bases lying between them. The DNA of the CDR3 is TGCAGCGTCCGAGGATCGACCTACGAGCAGTACTTC. Translated, it gives CSVRGSTYEQYF.

This clonotype was observed many times. The CDR3 DNA sequence: TGTGCCAGCAGCTCTCCGATCGGTTACGAGCAGTACTTC. It is translated as CASSSPIGYEQYF. J is TRBJ2-7 and V is TRBV5-8; the D is unclear. This CDR3 has 13 residues. V was cut by 3 bases and J by 4 bases, with 11 bases left in between. Germline loops: CDR1 SGHTS, CDR2 YDEGEE.

This clonotype was counted many times. This chain uses TRBV28 with TRBJ1-1; 8 bases are shared with TRBD1. CDR1 is MDHEN and CDR2 is SYDVKM in the germline V gene. The V gene end was trimmed by 5 bases and the J gene end by 1 base; junction bases not matched to a gene: 9. The CDR3 has 16 amino acids. CDR3 in DNA: TGTGCCAGCAGTCCCTGGACAGGGACTTGGAACACTGAAGCTTTCTTT. Translated, it gives CASSPWTGTWNTEAFF. Full variable domain (missing parts from reference TRBV28 and TRBJ1-1): DVKVTQSSRYLVKRTGEKVFLECVQDMDHENMFWYRQDPGLGLRLIYFSYDVKMKEKGDIPEGYSVSREKKERFSLILESASTNQTSMYLCASSPWTGTWNTEAFFGQGTRLTVV.

This clonotype was counted many times. V is TRBV29-1 and J is TRBJ1-2, with D possibly TRBD1 on 5 matching bases. Germline assignment: CDR1 SQVTM and CDR2 ANQGSEA. V lost 5 bases, J lost 4 bases, and 14 bases lay in between. This CDR3 has 13 amino acids. As DNA, the CDR3 is TGCAGCGTTAAGTGGGGGAGTGTCTATGGCTACACCTTC. This gives the protein CSVKWGSVYGYTF.

Many counts were recorded for this clonotype. The chain combines TRBV25-1 with TRBJ1-5; no clear D. Germline CDR1 reads MGHDK; CDR2 reads SYGVNS. This CDR3 is 12 amino acids long. The V gene lost 4 bases and the J gene lost 7 bases, with 8 bases spanning the gap. The CDR3 DNA reads as TGTGCCAGCAGTGGAGGGCAACAGCCCCAGCATTTT. It translates to CASSGGQQPQHF.

This clonotype was seen repeatedly, ten times or more. This sequence joins TRBV20-1 and TRBJ2-7; D remains unclear. The CDR3 totals 14 residues. Germline CDR1 is DFQATT and CDR2 is SNEGSKA (reference sequence). V lost 6 bases and J lost 1, with 16 bases in between. CDR3 loop: CSARPGTASYEQYF. The CDR3, as DNA: TGCAGTGCCCGACCCGGCACAGCATCCTACGAGCAGTACTTC.

This sequence joins TRBV5-1 and TRBJ1-1; a possible D gene is TRBD1 (5 bases). The germline V gene encodes CDR1 SGHRS and CDR2 YFSETQ. V lost 4 bases and J 1 base, leaving 17 bases between the germline ends. This CDR3 region has 16 residues. The CDR3 reads CASSPRGGPKNTEAFF. CDR3 DNA sequence: TGCGCCAGCAGCCCCCGGGGCGGACCGAAGAACACTGAAGCTTTCTTT.

This clonotype was seen ten or more times. The chain combines TRBV7-9 with TRBJ2-1; unclear D gene. The CDR3 totals 11 residues. Deletions cut 10 bases from V and 9 bases from J, with 13 bases between. Germline CDR1 is SEHNR and CDR2 is FQNEAQ (reference sequence). The chain's CDR3 is CAISTGLEQFF. The CDR3 DNA follows: TGTGCCATCTCAACTGGGCTTGAGCAGTTCTTC.

For the CDR3, the DNA is TGTGCCAGTAGTTACAGGGGGCTTCAGCCCCAGCATTTT. It specifies CASSYRGLQPQHF. V is TRBV19 and J is TRBJ1-5, with 9 bases matching TRBD1. V gave up 5 bases and J gave up 6 bases; unmatched junction bases: 2. The CDR3 totals 13 residues. Germline CDR1 and CDR2: LNHDA and SQIVND (reference sequence).

V is TRBV5-1 and J is TRBJ2-5, with D perhaps matching TRBD1 (6 bases). V was shortened by 1 base and J by 4 bases, with 8 bases between the two germline ends. Germline V gives CDR1 SGHRS, CDR2 YFSETQ. The CDR3 length is 13 residues. CDR3 nucleotides: TGCGCCAGCAGCTTGACAGGGATAGAGACCCAGTACTTC. The encoded protein is CASSLTGIETQYF.

In its sample, this clonotype was seen a few times. The genes are TRBV19 and TRBJ2-2; TRBD2 aligns across 12 bases. The CDR3 loop spans 15 amino acids. CDR1 is LNHDA, CDR2 SQIVND, per germline (reference sequence). The J segment lost 0 bases and the V segment lost 8 bases, leaving 1 base of the junction unmatched. As DNA, the CDR3 is TGTGCCAGTCGGACTAGCGGGGCGAACACCGGGGAGCTGTTTTTT. This sequence encodes CASRTSGANTGELFF.

At least ten counts were recorded for this clonotype. V usage is TRBV27 and J usage is TRBJ1-6; 10 bases are shared with TRBD1. The V and J ends lost 1 base and 9 bases, in that order; junction bases with no gene match: 0. CDR1 and CDR2 from the germline V gene are MNHEY and SMNVEV (reference sequence). The CDR3 totals 14 residues. CDR3: CASSLWDRGSPLHF. In nucleotides, the CDR3 is TGTGCCAGCAGTTTATGGGACAGGGGTTCACCCCTCCACTTT.